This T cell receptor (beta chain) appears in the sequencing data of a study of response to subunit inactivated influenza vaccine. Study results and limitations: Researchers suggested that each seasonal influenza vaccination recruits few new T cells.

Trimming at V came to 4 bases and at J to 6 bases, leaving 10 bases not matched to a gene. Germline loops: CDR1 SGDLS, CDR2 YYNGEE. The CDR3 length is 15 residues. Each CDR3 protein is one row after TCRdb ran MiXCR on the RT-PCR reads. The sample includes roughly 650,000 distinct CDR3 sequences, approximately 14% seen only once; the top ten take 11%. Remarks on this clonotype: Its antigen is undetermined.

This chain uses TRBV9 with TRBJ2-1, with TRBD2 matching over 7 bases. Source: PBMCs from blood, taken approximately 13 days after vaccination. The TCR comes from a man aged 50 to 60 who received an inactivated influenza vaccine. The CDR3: CASSLAGQTFNEQFF. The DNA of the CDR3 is TGTGCCAGCAGCTTAGCGGGCCAAACATTCAATGAGCAGTTCTTC.